This T cell receptor (beta chain) was documented in a study of T cell clonotyping in hematopoietic cell transplantation. In its sample, this clone was seen once. Assay used: immunoSEQ multiplex PCR; TCRdb lists only in-frame clones, some missing. The repertoire holds 10,000 to 11,000 clones, around 86% seen once, with more than 35% in the top ten. Deletions cut 4 bases from V and 4 bases from J, with 14 bases between. The CDR3 is 14 amino acids. The germline V gene encodes CDR1 SGHTA and CDR2 FQGTGA. This rearrangement joins TRBV7-3 to TRBJ2-7, with unresolved D. This TCR derives from a male patient between 60 and 69 years old who had an allogeneic stem cell transplant from an unrelated donor, so the T cells may come from the graft donor. Some clones in this sample may be carry-over from other donors' samples. Sequencing used PBMCs, obtained 180 days after allogeneic stem cell transplant. The CDR3 bases are TGTGCCAGCAGCTCCACTGGCGGAAATTACGAGCAGTACTTC. This translates into CASSSTGGNYEQYF.